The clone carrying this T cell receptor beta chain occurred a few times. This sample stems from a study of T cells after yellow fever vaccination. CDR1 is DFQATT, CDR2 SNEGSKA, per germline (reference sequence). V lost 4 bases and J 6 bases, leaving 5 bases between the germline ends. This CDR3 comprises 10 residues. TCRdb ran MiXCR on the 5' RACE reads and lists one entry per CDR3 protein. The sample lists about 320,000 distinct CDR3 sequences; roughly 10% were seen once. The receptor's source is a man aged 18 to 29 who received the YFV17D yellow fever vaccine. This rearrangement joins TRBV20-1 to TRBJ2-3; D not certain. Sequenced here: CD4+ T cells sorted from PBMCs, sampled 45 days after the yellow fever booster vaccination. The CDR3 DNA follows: TGCAGTGCTACCGGGGATACGCAGTATTTT. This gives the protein CSATGDTQYF.